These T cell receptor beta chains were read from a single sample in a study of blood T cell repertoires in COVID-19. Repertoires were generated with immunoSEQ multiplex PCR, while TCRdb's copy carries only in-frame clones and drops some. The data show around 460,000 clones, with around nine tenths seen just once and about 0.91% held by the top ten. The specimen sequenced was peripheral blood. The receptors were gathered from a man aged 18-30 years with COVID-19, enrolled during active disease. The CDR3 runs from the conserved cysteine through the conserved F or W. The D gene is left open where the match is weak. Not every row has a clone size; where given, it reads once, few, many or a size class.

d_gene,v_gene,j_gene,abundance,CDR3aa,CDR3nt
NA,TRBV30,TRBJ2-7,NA,CAWSLGPGGAYF,TGTGCCTGGAGTCTCGGACCCGGGGGTGCGTACTTC
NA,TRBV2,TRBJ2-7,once,CASSGAVRTISYEQYF,TGTGCCAGCAGTGGAGCGGTGCGGACAATCTCCTACGAGCAGTACTTC
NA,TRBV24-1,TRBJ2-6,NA,CATSASYSSHSGANVLTF,TGTGCCACCAGCGCCTCTTACAGCTCCCACTCTGGGGCCAACGTCCTGACTTTC
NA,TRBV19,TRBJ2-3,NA,CASSIGGFPTDTQYF,TGTGCCAGTAGTATTGGGGGCTTTCCCACAGATACGCAGTATTTT
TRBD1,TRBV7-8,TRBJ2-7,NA,CASSLPLRGQGSYEQYF,TGTGCCAGCAGCCTACCCCTAAGGGGACAGGGCTCCTACGAGCAGTACTTC
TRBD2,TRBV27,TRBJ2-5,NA,CASSFAGGAAKETQYF,TGTGCCAGCAGTTTTGCGGGGGGAGCGGCCAAGGAGACCCAGTACTTC
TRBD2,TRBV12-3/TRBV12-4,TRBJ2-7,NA,CASSWGGYEQYF,TGTGCCAGCAGTTGGGGGGGTTACGAGCAGTACTTC
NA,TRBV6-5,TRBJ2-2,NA,CASSWSGTGELFF,TGTGCCAGCAGTTGGTCCGGGACCGGGGAGCTGTTTTTT
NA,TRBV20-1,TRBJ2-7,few,CSASRTPPEQYF,TGCAGTGCTAGTCGGACTCCACCCGAGCAGTACTTC
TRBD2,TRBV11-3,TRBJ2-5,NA,CASSIGTSGQETQYF,TGTGCCAGCAGCATCGGGACTAGCGGGCAAGAGACCCAGTACTTC
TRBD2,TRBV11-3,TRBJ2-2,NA,CASSLNSGGTNTGELFF,TGTGCCAGCAGCTTAAATAGCGGGGGAACGAACACCGGGGAGCTGTTTTTT
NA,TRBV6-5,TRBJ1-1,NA,CASSWEAGLNTEAFF,TGTGCCAGCAGCTGGGAGGCAGGCTTAAACACTGAAGCTTTCTTT
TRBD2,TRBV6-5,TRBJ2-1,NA,CASSPSAGGYNEQFF,TGTGCCAGCAGTCCTTCTGCGGGGGGCTACAATGAGCAGTTCTTC
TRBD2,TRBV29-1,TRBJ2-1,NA,CSVKREGRGNEQFF,TGCAGCGTCAAACGGGAGGGCCGAGGGAATGAGCAGTTCTTC
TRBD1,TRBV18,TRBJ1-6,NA,CASSPGTGGSSPLHF,TGTGCCAGCTCACCAGGGACAGGGGGCAGTTCACCCCTCCACTTT
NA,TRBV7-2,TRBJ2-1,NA,CASSSYTGFGNNEQFF,TGTGCCAGCAGCTCGTATACAGGGTTTGGCAACAATGAGCAGTTCTTC
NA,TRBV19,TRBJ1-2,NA,CASSKSGRGNGYTF,TGTGCCAGTAGTAAGAGCGGGAGGGGGAATGGCTACACCTTC
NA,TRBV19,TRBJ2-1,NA,CASSPGSRSYNEQFF,TGTGCCAGTAGCCCGGGGAGTCGCTCCTACAATGAGCAGTTCTTC
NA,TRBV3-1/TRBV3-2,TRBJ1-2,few,CASSQGDYGYTF,TGTGCCAGCAGCCAAGGAGACTATGGCTACACCTTC
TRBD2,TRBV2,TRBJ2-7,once,CASSESGDSGGEQYF,TGTGCCAGCAGTGAAAGCGGAGATTCGGGAGGCGAGCAGTACTTC
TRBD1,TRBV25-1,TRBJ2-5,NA,CASSVVPDGQGRRETQYF,TGTGCCAGCAGTGTTGTCCCCGACGGACAGGGGCGGAGGGAGACCCAGTACTTC
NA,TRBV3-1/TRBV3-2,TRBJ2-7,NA,CASSPTGREQYF,TGTGCCAGCAGCCCCACGGGTCGTGAGCAGTACTTC